This record concerns one TCR beta chain sequence. This clone's antigen is unknown. The record has no base qualities; no much larger clone is one base away. The sample's time point label is to be understood as: cycle 2 day 1 (C2D1) of nivolumab. All trial patients had relapsed after autologous stem cell transplantation, with cohorts A, B and C differing in prior brentuximab vedotin exposure. The trial cohort comprised 60 or so patients with relapsed/refractory classical Hodgkin lymphoma whose best overall responses were complete response, partial response or progressive disease. In the multi-cohort phase II CheckMate 205 trial, trial patients received single-agent nivolumab. An independent review committee assessed best overall response by applying the 2007 International Working Group response criteria. Trial PBMCs were collected immediately before nivolumab initiation (C1D1) and during therapy at cycle 2 day 1 and cycle 4 day 1. After peripheral blood was drawn into 8 mL Vacutainer Cell Preparation Tubes, PBMCs were isolated by centrifugation and then cryopreserved.

The sample originates from a study of PD-1 blockade in classical Hodgkin lymphoma (TCRdb year 2020). About the investigation overall: Nivolumab dosing was 3 mg/kg intravenously every 2 weeks, continuing until either disease progression or unacceptable toxicity. A peripheral blood immune signature of response to PD-1 blockade in classical Hodgkin lymphoma was defined using TCR beta sequencing and CyTOF. Overall study results and their limits: Diversity was lower in patients who began nivolumab less than 1 year after ASCT, so these patients were left out of later analyses to avoid confounding by immune reconstitution. The study was restricted to a single clinical trial cohort, and the causes of repertoire differences, possibly disease activity or prior therapy, were left undefined. A significant rise by C4D1 was seen in CD4+ but not CD8+ TCR diversity (p=0.0027 vs p=0.16), with the rise being most apparent in complete responders (p=0.02). Baseline TCR diversity was reported to be lower in newly diagnosed patients than in healthy donors, and even lower in relapsed/refractory patients. Among trial patients, those achieving complete response had baseline diversity similar to that of newly diagnosed patients, while diversity was significantly lower in partial responders and progressors.

Genomic DNA was isolated using the Qiagen DNeasy kit from unsorted PBMCs as well as from negatively selected CD4+ and CD8+ fractions. TCR beta CDR3 regions were subjected to amplification by immunoSEQ multiplex PCR with primers that anneal to V and J segments. Amplification bias was minimized using a synthetic immune receptor repertoire, and residual bias was removed computationally after sequencing. The authors' analysis ran thus. Custom Python scripts were used to quantify repertoire diversity as the Shannon entropy index. Unsorted, CD4+ and CD8+ repertoires were analyzed separately, except in combined analyses where CD4+ and CD8+ sequences were merged in silico. A clone was considered expanded if an increase in frequency of at least 2-fold after treatment relative to C1D1 was found, and a pseudocount of 0.5 was applied to clones undetected at baseline. Clones with 0 or 1 copy at C1D1 were defined as singleton clones, while clones with 2 or more copies were defined as non-singleton clones. Clones expanded in unsorted samples were labelled as CD4+, CD8+ or unknown by matching protein sequences in sorted samples from the same patient. Wilcoxon tests on paired samples were used to test changes in diversity from C1D1 to C4D1. This is the immuneACCESS table as TCRdb keeps it, with only in-frame sequences that have V and J called. A part of the clones is gone; compared with another copy, unresolved V genes explain less than half, and the rest is unexplained. V, J and clone size reflect that table, while D and trimming were determined from the DNA. The sample table lists tens of thousands of clones, 71% of them with a count of one. The ten top clones hold more than 3% of the sample.

Its CDR3 holds 12 amino acids, cysteine through phenylalanine. The read is trimmed to its CDR3 DNA, 36 bases read in frame from base 1. V was cut back by 4 bases and J by 15 bases, leaving a gap of 16 bases between them. Taken from the germline V gene, the CDR1 and CDR2 loops are SGHVS and FQNEAQ. This specimen consisted of peripheral blood mononuclear cells (PBMCs), obtained before the second cycle of nivolumab. This TCR was recovered from a human donor with classical Hodgkin lymphoma. The rearrangement combines TRBV7-8 with TRBJ2-1, with TRBD1 perhaps the D gene, on 7 matching bases. In nucleotides, the sequence is TGTGCCAGCAGCTCGGAGGGGACAGAGAGGTTCTTC. The translation is CASSSEGTERFF.